This TCR beta chain came from a study of blood T cell repertoires in COVID-19. CDR1 LNHDA and CDR2 SQIVND come from the germline V gene (reference sequence). This CDR3 has 15 amino acids. V lost 1 base to trimming and J lost 1 base, with 9 bases between them. Profiled with immunoSEQ multiplex PCR; TCRdb holds only in-frame clones, not every one. This table holds about 250,000 clones, 70% to 90% found once. Sequencing input: peripheral blood. The genes are TRBV19 and TRBJ2-3, with D maybe TRBD2 (6 bases). This TCR was recovered from a man aged 50-59 years with COVID-19, enrolled during active disease. CDR3 protein: CASSIGRLGTDTQYF. The CDR3 DNA reads as TGTGCCAGTAGTATAGGAAGACTAGGCACAGATACGCAGTATTTT.